This TCR beta chain was sequenced during a study of T-cell reconstitution after alpha-beta-depleted transplantation in children (dated by TCRdb to 2016 to 2017). A note on the overall study: Using TCR repertoire profiling, the study quantitatively followed how T-cell immune reconstitution unfolded in children after TCRalphabeta/CD19-depleted allogeneic hematopoietic cell transplantation.

At the junction V is shortened by 1 base and J by 0 bases, with 8 bases in between. Via the germline V gene, CDR1 is SGHRS and CDR2 YFSETQ. Reading from cysteine to phenylalanine, the CDR3 counts 16 amino acids. The sequence is cut down to CDR3 DNA, 48 bases in frame from base 1. Libraries came from PCR. Sequencer: Illumina HiSeq 2500. TCR libraries were prepared with molecular barcoding, using unique molecular identifiers to normalize TCRbeta repertoire quantification. The public reads were run again by TCRdb, first through fastp at Q25 and then through MiXCR, and only productive beta chains were kept. Rows with one shared CDR3 protein collapse into an entry with the most common genes and DNA. In this sample the table shows about 110,000 distinct CDR3 sequences, approximately 10% of which occur a single time. The top ten constitute 8% of the sample. This clonotype was seen ten or more times. What this receptor recognizes is not known. No clone much larger than this one lies a single base away; base qualities are absent.

Sequenced material: PBMCs from the stem cell graft donor, taken from the stem cell graft. The receptor comes from a human donor who donated a stem cell graft to a child with acute lymphoblastic leukemia. Here the chain combines TRBV5-1 and TRBJ1-6; the D gene is not confidently resolved. The CDR3: CASSLRGSSYNSPLHF. At the DNA level, the sequence is TGCGCCAGCAGCTTGCGGGGAAGCTCCTATAATTCACCCCTCCACTTT.